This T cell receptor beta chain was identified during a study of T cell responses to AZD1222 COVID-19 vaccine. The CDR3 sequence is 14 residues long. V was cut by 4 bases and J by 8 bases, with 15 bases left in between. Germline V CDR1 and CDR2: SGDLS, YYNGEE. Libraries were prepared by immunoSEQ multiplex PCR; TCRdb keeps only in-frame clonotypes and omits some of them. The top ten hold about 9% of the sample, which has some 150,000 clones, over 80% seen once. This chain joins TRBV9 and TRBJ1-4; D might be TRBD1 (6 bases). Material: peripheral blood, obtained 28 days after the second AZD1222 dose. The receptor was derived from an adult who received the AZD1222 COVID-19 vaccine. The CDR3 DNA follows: TGTGCCAGCAGCCTAACAGGGATTGGGGAAAAACTGTTTTTT. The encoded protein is CASSLTGIGEKLFF.